A single sample gave rise to the 25 T cell receptor beta chains below, sequenced in a study of patients and donors after allogeneic stem cell transplantation. One entry per CDR3 protein, called by TCRdb with MiXCR from the RT-PCR reads. The sample shows 390,000 or so distinct CDR3 sequences, around 15% of them seen only once. Sequenced input: blood, either unsorted or a sorted T cell fraction (not recorded which). Receptors were obtained from a human donor who was either an allogeneic HSCT recipient or a stem cell or donor lymphocyte infusion donor (not recorded which). It is not recorded whose cells these are; they may come from a transplant donor.

This clonotype was found a few times. The chain combines TRBV7-3 with TRBJ2-1; 9 bases map to TRBD1. CDR3 length: 16 residues. J gave up 7 bases and V 2 bases, and 9 bases lay outside the gene matches. Germline assignment: CDR1 SGHTA and CDR2 FQGTGA. As DNA, the CDR3 is TGTGCCAGCAGCTTAGGTCCGCCGACAGGGGGGAATGAGCAGTTCTTC. It encodes CASSLGPPTGGNEQFF. The full variable domain, completed using reference TRBV7-3 and TRBJ2-1, is GAGVSQTPSNKVTEKGKYVELRCDPISGHTALYWYRQSLGQGPEFLIYFQGTGAADDSGLPNDRFFAVRPEGSVSTLKIQRTERGDSAVYLCASSLGPPTGGNEQFFGPGTRLTVL.

The chain uses TRBV13 and TRBJ1-5; D not resolved. This CDR3 has 12 amino acids. Trimming shortened V by 5 bases and J by 4 bases, and 6 bases separated the two germline ends. Germline V gives CDR1 PRHDT, CDR2 FYEKMQ (reference sequence). The CDR3 is CASSAVNQPQHF. DNA for the CDR3: TGTGCCAGCAGCGCAGTTAATCAGCCCCAGCATTTT. The whole variable domain, filled in from reference TRBV13 and TRBJ1-5, reads AAGVIQSPRHLIKEKRETATLKCYPIPRHDTVYWYQQGPGQDPQFLISFYEKMQSDKGSIPDRFSAQQFSDYHSELNMSSLELGDSALYFCASSAVNQPQHFGDGTRLSIL.

The genes are TRBV7-9 and TRBJ2-6; D tentatively fits TRBD1 or TRBD2 (5 bases each). Per the germline V gene, CDR1 is SEHNR and CDR2 is FQNEAQ (reference sequence). V was cut by 3 bases and J by 4 bases, with 10 bases left in between. The length of the CDR3 is 15 residues. The CDR3 DNA sequence: TGTGCCAGCAGCTTTACCGGGACCGGGGCCAACGTCCTGACTTTC. Translated, it gives CASSFTGTGANVLTF.

V and J are TRBV15 and TRBJ1-1, with D possibly matching TRBD1 (5 bases). CDR1 LNHNV and CDR2 YYDKDF come from the germline V gene (reference sequence). Trimming removed 3 bases from V and 3 bases from J, with 20 bases in between. This CDR3 region has 17 residues. CDR3 sequence: CATSSRAGDFWDTEAFF. The CDR3 DNA sequence: TGTGCCACCAGCAGTCGCGCGGGGGACTTTTGGGACACTGAAGCTTTCTTT.

CDR3 loop: CASSEQRGWGNTIYF. Here the CDR3 DNA reads TGTGCCAGCAGCGAGCAGCGGGGGTGGGGAAACACCATATATTTT. The V call is TRBV11-2, the J call TRBJ1-3, with D possibly being TRBD1 (5 bases). Germline assignment: CDR1 SGHAT and CDR2 FQNNGV. CDR3 size: 15 residues. V lost 5 bases to trimming and J lost 4 bases, with 15 bases between them. The entire variable domain, with the rest obtained from reference TRBV11-2 and TRBJ1-3, is as follows: EAGVAQSPRYKIIEKRQSVAFWCNPISGHATLYWYQQILGQGPKLLIQFQNNGVVDDSQLPKDRFSAERLKGVDSTLKIQPAKLEDSAVYLCASSEQRGWGNTIYFGEGSWLTVV.

The chain carries TRBV12-3 or TRBV12-4 and TRBJ1-6; D gene uncertain. Trimming shortened V by 5 bases and J by 5 bases, and 13 bases separated the two germline ends. The CDR3 length is 15 residues. CDR3 sequence (DNA): TGTGCCAGCAGTGGAACTAAGGGCCATAATTCACCCCTCCACTTT. Protein sequence: CASSGTKGHNSPLHF.

This clonotype has just a few counts. This chain uses TRBV7-9 with TRBJ1-1; TRBD1 might be the D (6 bases). CDR1 is SEHNR, CDR2 FQNEAQ, per germline (reference sequence). V was shortened by 7 bases and J by 0 bases, with 12 bases between the two germline ends. The CDR3 extends over 14 amino acids. For the CDR3, the DNA is TGTGCCAGCAACACAGGGAATTTGAACACTGAAGCTTTCTTT. This sequence encodes CASNTGNLNTEAFF.

Only a few counts were recorded for this clonotype. V and J are TRBV6-1 and TRBJ2-7, with D perhaps TRBD2 (6 bases). Germline V gene sequence: CDR1 MNHNS, CDR2 SASEGT. This CDR3 region has 13 residues. Deletions cut 7 bases from V and 6 bases from J, with 16 bases between. The CDR3 loop reads CASKRAGTREQYF. The CDR3 nucleotides are TGTGCCAGCAAAAGGGCAGGGACTCGCGAGCAGTACTTC.

For the CDR3, the DNA is TGCAGCGTCGATGGTCTTGGCTACACCTTC. It yields the protein CSVDGLGYTF. The gene calls are TRBV29-1 and TRBJ1-2; D is undetermined. The CDR3 consists of 10 residues. CDR1 and CDR2 from the germline V gene are SQVTM and ANQGSEA. V shed 6 bases and J shed 7 bases, with 9 bases lying between them.

V gene TRBV7-7 combines with J gene TRBJ2-1; no clear D gene. Germline CDR1 SSHAT, CDR2 FNYEAQ (reference sequence). CDR3 length: 16 amino acids. V was pared by 1 base and J by 7 bases, with 17 bases between. The CDR3 DNA sequence: TGTGCCAGCAGCTTAGGCGGTCCTCGGCAGAGGAATGAGCAGTTCTTC. This encodes CASSLGGPRQRNEQFF.

This chain joins TRBV7-3 and TRBJ2-2; 7 nucleotides match TRBD1. V was pared by 3 bases and J by 5 bases, with 6 bases of the junction left unmatched. The CDR3 covers 15 residues. Germline CDR1 is SGHTA and CDR2 is FQGTGA. The CDR3 nucleotides are TGTGCCAGCAGCTTTTCCAGGGGGAATACCGGGGAGCTGTTTTTT. Amino acids: CASSFSRGNTGELFF.

CDR3 protein: CASSFGTGSGNEQFF. CDR3 nucleotide sequence: TGTGCCAGCAGCTTCGGGACAGGGAGTGGGAATGAGCAGTTCTTC. The J gene is TRBJ2-1, the V gene TRBV5-6, with TRBD1 matching 9 bases. The CDR3 is 15 amino acids. V was clipped by 2 bases and J by 7 bases; unmatched bases: 7. Germline lookup yields CDR1 SGHDT and CDR2 YYEEEE.

This clonotype was seen only a few times. V and J are TRBV9 and TRBJ1-2; TRBD1 aligns across 8 bases. The CDR3 loop spans 15 amino acids. In germline, CDR1 is SGDLS, CDR2 YYNGEE. Trimming removed 4 bases from V and 5 bases from J; junction bases left unmatched: 10. In DNA, the CDR3 is TGTGCCAGCAGCTCTCTGATCGACAGGGGATATGGCTACACCTTC. This encodes CASSSLIDRGYGYTF.

This clonotype was seen more than once but under ten times. The CDR3 here is CASSSTLGTEAFF. The CDR3 DNA is TGTGCCAGCAGCTCTACCTTAGGAACTGAAGCTTTCTTT. This sequence joins TRBV7-2 and TRBJ1-1; unclear D gene. Trimming took off 4 bases at V and 5 bases at J, with 11 bases between the two ends. Germline CDR1 and CDR2: SGHTA and FQGNSA. The CDR3 is 13 amino acids.

In its sample, this clonotype was seen a few times. The CDR3 DNA reads TGTGCCAGCAGCCTTGGGGGGTCAGTTCTAACCTACGAGCAGTACTTC. It yields the protein CASSLGGSVLTYEQYF. The chain uses TRBV4-2 and TRBJ2-7; D is possibly TRBD2 (6 bases). The CDR3 is made up of 16 amino acids. CDR1 is LGHNA, CDR2 YNFKEQ, per germline. Trimming removed 4 bases from V and 2 bases from J, with 18 bases in between.

The sample holds a few counts of this clonotype. J is TRBJ2-1 and V is TRBV7-2; TRBD1 aligns across 8 bases. The CDR3 totals 12 residues. Germline V gene data show CDR1 as SGHTA and CDR2 as FQGNSA. The trim removed 4 bases at V and 14 bases at J, leaving 7 bases unmatched. The CDR3 here is CASSSRQGSEFF. The CDR3 coding sequence is TGTGCCAGCAGCTCAAGACAGGGGTCAGAGTTCTTC.

DNA of the CDR3: TGTGCCAGCAGCGCCCCTCAACGGGGACTTCTAGTGGGGGAGCTGTTTTTT. This sequence encodes CASSAPQRGLLVGELFF. This chain connects TRBV9 to TRBJ2-2, with D possibly TRBD2 on 6 matching bases. The V and J ends lost 3 bases and 8 bases respectively, with 23 bases between them. CDR3 length: 17 residues. Germline CDR1 SGDLS, CDR2 YYNGEE.

V gene TRBV24-1 combines with J gene TRBJ1-5, with a weak D call TRBD1 (5 bases). The CDR3 has 15 residues. The ends were cut back, 3 bases at V and 5 bases at J, with 13 bases in the middle. CDR1 is KGHDR and CDR2 is SFDVKD in the germline V gene. The chain's CDR3 is CATSDGRWGDQPQHF. CDR3 nucleotide sequence: TGTGCCACCAGTGATGGACGTTGGGGGGATCAGCCCCAGCATTTT.

This clonotype was detected once. The V gene is TRBV18, the J gene TRBJ2-1, with 10 nucleotides matching TRBD2. Trimming cost V 0 bases and J 6 bases; bases outside gene matches: 8. The CDR3 covers 17 residues. CDR1 and CDR2 from the germline V gene are KGHSH and LQKENI. CDR3 nucleotides: TGTGCCAGCTCACCACCTGACCAGCGGGAGGGAACCAATGAGCAGTTCTTC. Translating it yields CASSPPDQREGTNEQFF.

This clonotype was detected many times. This chain joins TRBV20-1 and TRBJ2-3; no reliable D call. V lost 5 bases, J lost 4 bases, and 7 bases lay in between. This CDR3 has 11 amino acids. Germline CDR1 and CDR2: DFQATT and SNEGSKA (reference sequence). The CDR3 is CSAGPSDTQYF. Here the CDR3 DNA reads TGCAGTGCTGGCCCTTCAGATACGCAGTATTTT.

This rearrangement joins TRBV5-1 to TRBJ1-2; 10 bases line up with TRBD1. V dropped 4 bases and J dropped 8; count of bases not matched to a gene: 5. This CDR3 is 13 amino acids long. CDR1 is SGHRS, CDR2 YFSETQ, per germline. The CDR3 region is CASSIDRGLGYTF. The CDR3 DNA sequence: TGCGCCAGCAGCATTGACAGGGGGCTGGGCTACACCTTC.

This clonotype was seen at least ten times. The rearrangement uses TRBV19 and TRBJ2-3, with 11 positions matching TRBD2. The ends lost 6 bases at V and 4 bases at J; junction bases unmatched: 6. CDR3 length: 15 residues. Germline V gene sequence: CDR1 LNHDA, CDR2 SQIVND (reference sequence). In DNA form, the CDR3 reads TGTGCCAGTAGCGTAGCGGGAGGGCCTGCAGATACGCAGTATTTT. It yields the protein CASSVAGGPADTQYF.

The table lists this clonotype with a few counts. V gene TRBV9 combines with J gene TRBJ1-4; D is ambiguous. Trimming stripped 4 bases from V and 4 bases from J, with 14 bases between. The CDR3 length is 15 residues. Germline CDR1 and CDR2: SGDLS and YYNGEE. CDR3 in amino acids: CASSLGYNNNEKLFF. The CDR3 region has the DNA TGTGCCAGCAGCTTAGGGTACAACAATAATGAAAAACTGTTTTTT.

This clonotype was recorded a few times. This sequence joins TRBV29-1 and TRBJ1-2, with D tentatively TRBD1 (5 bases). Germline-derived CDR1 and CDR2 are SQVTM and ANQGSEA. V dropped 7 bases and J dropped 7 bases, with 13 bases sitting between them. The CDR3 has 11 amino acids. CDR3 bases: TGCAGCGGGACACAGGTTTCTGGCTACACCTTC. Amino acid sequence: CSGTQVSGYTF. The variable domain in full, completed from reference TRBV29-1 and TRBJ1-2, reads SAVISQKPSRDICQRGTSLTIQCQVDSQVTMMFWYRQQPGQSLTLIATANQGSEATYESGFVIDKFPISRPNLTFSTLTVSNMSPEDSSIYLCSGTQVSGYTFGSGTRLTVV.

This clonotype was picked up a small number of times. The chain combines TRBV4-1 with TRBJ2-7; 8 nucleotides line up with TRBD1. Germline CDR1 MGHRA, CDR2 YSYEKL. The CDR3 has 15 amino acids. V was pared by 1 base and J by 2 bases, with 4 bases of the junction left unmatched. DNA for the CDR3: TGCGCCAGCAGCCAAGGTGGGACAGGAACCTACGAGCAGTACTTC. It encodes CASSQGGTGTYEQYF.